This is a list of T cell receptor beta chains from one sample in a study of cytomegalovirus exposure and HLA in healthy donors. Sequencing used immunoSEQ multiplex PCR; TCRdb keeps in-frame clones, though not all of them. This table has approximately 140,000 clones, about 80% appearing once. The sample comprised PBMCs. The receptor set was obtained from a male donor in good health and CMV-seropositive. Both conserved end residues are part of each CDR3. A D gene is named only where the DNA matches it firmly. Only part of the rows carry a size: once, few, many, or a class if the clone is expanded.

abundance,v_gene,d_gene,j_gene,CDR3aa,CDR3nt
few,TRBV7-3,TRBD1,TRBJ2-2,CASSPRQGAGTGELFF,TGTGCCAGCAGCCCACGACAGGGGGCAGGCACCGGGGAGCTGTTTTTT
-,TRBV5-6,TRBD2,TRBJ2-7,CASSLVGTSDYEQYF,TGTGCCAGCAGCTTGGTAGGGACTAGCGACTACGAGCAGTACTTC
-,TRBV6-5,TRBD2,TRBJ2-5,CASGWGLAETQYF,TGTGCCAGCGGATGGGGACTAGCGGAGACCCAGTACTTC
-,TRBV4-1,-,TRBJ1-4,CASRKTGGEKLFF,TGCGCCAGCAGGAAGACGGGGGGTGAAAAACTGTTTTTT
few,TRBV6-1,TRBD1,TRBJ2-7,CASRAGTAHYEQYF,TGTGCCAGCAGGGCCGGGACAGCCCACTACGAGCAGTACTTC
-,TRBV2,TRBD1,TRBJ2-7,CASSGRTGYEQYF,TGTGCCAGCAGTGGGAGGACAGGCTACGAGCAGTACTTC
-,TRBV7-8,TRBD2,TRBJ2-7,CASSLGSGGTYEQYF,TGTGCCAGCAGCTTAGGGAGCGGGGGAACCTACGAGCAGTACTTC
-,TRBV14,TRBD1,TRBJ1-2,CASSPGQGGYTF,TGTGCCAGCAGCCCGGGACAGGGCGGCTACACCTTC
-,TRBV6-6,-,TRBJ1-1,CASSRRENTEAFF,TGTGCCAGCAGTCGACGGGAGAACACTGAAGCTTTCTTT
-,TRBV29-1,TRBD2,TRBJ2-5,CSVAQAGGRETQYF,TGCAGCGTTGCGCAAGCGGGGGGGAGAGAGACCCAGTACTTC
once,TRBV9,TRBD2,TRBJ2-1,CASSTSGSGSYHEQFF,TGTGCCAGCAGCACCTCAGGGAGCGGGAGTTACCATGAGCAGTTCTTC
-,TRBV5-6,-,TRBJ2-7,CASSLEQAYEQYF,TGTGCCAGCAGCTTGGAACAGGCCTACGAGCAGTACTTC
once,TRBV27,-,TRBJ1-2,CASSLAGDYGYTF,TGTGCCAGCAGTTTAGCGGGGGACTATGGCTACACCTTC
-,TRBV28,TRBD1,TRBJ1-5,CASSLRGGGVQPQHF,TGTGCCAGCAGTTTACGAGGGGGCGGCGTCCAGCCCCAGCATTTT
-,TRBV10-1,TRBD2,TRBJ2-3,CASSEGTSGGRYTQYF,TGCGCCAGCAGTGAGGGGACTAGCGGGGGTCGATATACGCAGTATTTT
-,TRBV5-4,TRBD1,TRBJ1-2,CASSRTGNDYGYTF,TGTGCCAGCAGCCGGACAGGGAACGACTATGGCTACACCTTC
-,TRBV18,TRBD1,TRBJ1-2,CASSPGTVGYTF,TGTGCCAGCTCACCTGGGACAGTTGGCTACACCTTC
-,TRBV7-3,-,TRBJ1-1,CASSLMGDTEAFF,TGTGCCAGCAGCTTAATGGGAGACACTGAAGCTTTCTTT
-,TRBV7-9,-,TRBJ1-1,CASSPGGAEAFF,TGTGCCAGCAGCCCCGGGGGAGCTGAAGCTTTCTTT
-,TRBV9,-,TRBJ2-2,CASSVRVNTGELFF,TGTGCCAGCAGCGTCAGGGTAAACACCGGGGAGCTGTTTTTT
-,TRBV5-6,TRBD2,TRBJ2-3,CASSLRAGARTDTQYF,TGTGCCAGCAGCTTGCGAGCGGGAGCTCGCACAGATACGCAGTATTTT
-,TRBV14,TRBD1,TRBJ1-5,CASSQAHPGTVLGNQPQHF,TGTGCCAGCAGCCAAGCCCACCCCGGGACAGTTCTGGGCAATCAGCCCCAGCATTTT
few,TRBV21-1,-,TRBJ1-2,CASSKQRKRDRVTHGYTF,TGTGCCAGCAGCAAACAAAGGAAGCGGGACAGGGTCACCCATGGCTACACCTTC
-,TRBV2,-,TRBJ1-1,CASSEGRQNTEAFF,TGTGCCAGCAGTGAAGGACGACAGAACACTGAAGCTTTCTTT
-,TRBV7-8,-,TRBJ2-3,CASSWERVRSRDTQYF,TGTGCCAGCAGCTGGGAGCGGGTAAGGTCCCGAGATACGCAGTATTTT
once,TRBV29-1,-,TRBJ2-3,CSVESIGGASTDTQYF,TGCAGCGTTGAATCGATCGGGGGAGCTAGCACAGATACGCAGTATTTT
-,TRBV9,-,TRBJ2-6,CASSAFATRAGANVLTF,TGTGCCAGCAGCGCCTTTGCAACCAGGGCTGGGGCCAACGTCCTGACTTTC
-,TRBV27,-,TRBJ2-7,CASSSGTKVYEQYF,TGTGCCAGCAGTTCTGGGACAAAGGTCTACGAGCAGTACTTC
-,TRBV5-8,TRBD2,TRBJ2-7,CASSSSGFAYEQYF,TGTGCCAGCAGCTCTAGCGGGTTTGCCTACGAGCAGTACTTC
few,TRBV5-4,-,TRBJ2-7,CASSRNRAEQYF,TGTGCCAGCAGCCGTAACAGGGCCGAGCAGTACTTC
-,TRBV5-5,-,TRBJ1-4,CASSSGLTNEKLFF,TGTGCCAGCAGCTCGGGGTTGACTAATGAAAAACTGTTTTTT
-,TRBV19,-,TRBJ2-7,CASSIGRGSYEQYF,TGTGCCAGTAGTATAGGTCGGGGAAGCTACGAGCAGTACTTC
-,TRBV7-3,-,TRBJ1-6,CASSSLRDSPLHF,TGTGCCAGCAGCTCGCTCAGGGATTCACCCCTCCACTTT
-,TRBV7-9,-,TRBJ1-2,CASSLIGGAYGYTF,TGTGCCAGCAGCTTAATTGGGGGCGCCTATGGCTACACCTTC
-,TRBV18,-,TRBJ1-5,CASSQEHSNQPQHF,TGTGCCAGCTCACAGGAGCATAGCAATCAGCCCCAGCATTTT
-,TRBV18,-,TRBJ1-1,CASSPAGLSTEAFF,TGTGCCAGCTCACCGGCAGGGCTGAGCACTGAAGCTTTCTTT
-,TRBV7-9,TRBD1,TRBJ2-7,CASSLEETGSFREQYF,TGTGCCAGCAGCTTAGAGGAGACAGGGAGCTTTAGAGAGCAGTACTTC
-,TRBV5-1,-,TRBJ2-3,CASSFGVNLADTQYF,TGCGCCAGCAGCTTCGGTGTCAATCTGGCAGATACGCAGTATTTT
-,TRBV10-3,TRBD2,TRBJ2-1,CAIRRAGGSYNEQFF,TGTGCCATCAGAAGAGCGGGAGGTTCCTACAATGAGCAGTTCTTC
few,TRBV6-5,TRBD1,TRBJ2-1,CATAGQGDNEQFF,TGTGCCACCGCGGGACAGGGGGACAATGAGCAGTTCTTC
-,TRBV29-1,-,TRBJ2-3,CSVELGEDTVDTQYF,TGCAGCGTTGAGCTGGGGGAGGATACAGTAGATACGCAGTATTTT
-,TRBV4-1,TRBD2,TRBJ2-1,CASSLIAGGLFEQFF,TGCGCCAGCAGCCTGATAGCGGGGGGGCTTTTTGAGCAGTTCTTC
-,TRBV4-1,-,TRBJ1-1,CASSRIGTANTEAFF,TGCGCCAGCAGCCGAATCGGAACAGCTAACACTGAAGCTTTCTTT
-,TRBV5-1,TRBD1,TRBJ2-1,CASSRTGGFYNEQFF,TGCGCCAGCAGCCGGACAGGGGGCTTTTACAATGAGCAGTTCTTC
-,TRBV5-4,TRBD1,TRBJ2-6,CASSPSPTGSGANVLTF,TGTGCCAGCAGCCCCTCTCCGACAGGGTCAGGGGCCAACGTCCTGACTTTC
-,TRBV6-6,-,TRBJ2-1,CASNQPGQLGNEQFF,TGTGCCAGCAATCAACCAGGCCAGCTTGGAAATGAGCAGTTCTTC
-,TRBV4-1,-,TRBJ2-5,CASSVRDTYQETQYF,TGCGCCAGCAGTGTCCGGGACACCTACCAAGAGACCCAGTACTTC
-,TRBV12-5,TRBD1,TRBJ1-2,CASGTKTGGAIGYTF,TGTGCTAGTGGTACCAAGACAGGGGGCGCGATTGGCTACACCTTC
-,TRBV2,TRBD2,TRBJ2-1,CARQGREGTASEQFF,TGTGCCCGGCAAGGAAGGGAGGGAACCGCCAGCGAGCAGTTCTTC
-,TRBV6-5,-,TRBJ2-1,CASSPGTFYNEQFF,TGTGCCAGCAGCCCCGGGACTTTCTACAATGAGCAGTTCTTC
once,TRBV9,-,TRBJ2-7,CASSVGGGGNHEQYF,TGTGCCAGCAGCGTAGGAGGGGGGGGGAACCACGAGCAGTACTTC
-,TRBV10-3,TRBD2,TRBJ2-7,CAISELGLEGEQYF,TGTGCCATCAGTGAGTTGGGACTAGAAGGCGAGCAGTACTTC
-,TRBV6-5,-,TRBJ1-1,CASSYVVNTEAFF,TGTGCCAGCAGTTACGTAGTGAACACTGAAGCTTTCTTT